Following are 27 T cell receptor beta chains from one sample sequenced in a study of T-cell memory formation after mild COVID-19. MiXCR was run by TCRdb on the 5' RACE reads, yielding one entry per CDR3 protein. The sample includes about 290,000 distinct CDR3 sequences, about 16% of them seen just once. Sequenced: PBMCs or a T cell subset sorted from them (not recorded which). These TCRs come from a man between 18 and 29 years old who had mild COVID-19 (a few samples of this study predate the infection). Cell type and time point are not known.

The chain couples TRBV12-3 or TRBV12-4 to TRBJ2-1, with 11 bases lining up with TRBD2. V was pared by 6 bases and J by 6 bases, with 4 bases of the junction left unmatched. The CDR3 is 14 residues long. Here the CDR3 reads CASRVAGGPNEQFF. The CDR3 DNA follows: TGTGCCAGCAGAGTAGCGGGGGGGCCCAATGAGCAGTTCTTC.

The genes are TRBV7-9 and TRBJ2-1; D remains ambiguous. This CDR3 has 17 amino acids. The ends were cut back, 1 base at V and 0 bases at J, with 13 bases in the middle. Per the germline V gene, CDR1 is SEHNR and CDR2 is FQNEAQ (reference sequence). The DNA of the CDR3 is TGTGCCAGCAGCTTAGTCCGTGGGCGAAGCTCCTACAATGAGCAGTTCTTC. It is translated as CASSLVRGRSSYNEQFF.

This chain links TRBV20-1 with TRBJ2-3; maybe TRBD2 (5 bases). The germline gives CDR1 DFQATT, CDR2 SNEGSKA (reference sequence). Trimming cost V 3 bases and J 4 bases, with 8 bases left between them. The CDR3 consists of 12 residues. The CDR3 sequence: CSASTRADTQYF. The CDR3 DNA sequence: TGCAGTGCTAGTACTAGGGCAGATACGCAGTATTTT.

In its sample, this clonotype was seen a few times. The chain uses TRBV7-3 and TRBJ2-4; D gene uncertain. This CDR3 is built from 14 residues. Trimming cost V 2 bases and J 0 bases, with 5 bases left between them. CDR1 is SGHTA and CDR2 is FQGTGA in the germline V gene. The CDR3 nucleotides are TGTGCCAGCAGCTTAGGGCCAGCCAAAAACATTCAGTACTTC. This gives the protein CASSLGPAKNIQYF.

This clonotype has more than one count but fewer than ten. V is TRBV18 and J is TRBJ1-4, with D perhaps matching TRBD1 (5 bases). Germline V gene data show CDR1 as KGHSH and CDR2 as LQKENI. With 1 base removed from V and 2 bases from J, the gap between germline ends came to 8 bases. This CDR3 has 15 residues. CDR3 in amino acids: CASSPQGATNEKLFF. The DNA of the CDR3 is TGTGCCAGCTCACCACAAGGGGCCACTAATGAAAAACTGTTTTTT.

This chain connects TRBV6-2 or TRBV6-3 to TRBJ1-1; 8 bases agree with TRBD1. Germline assignment: CDR1 MNHEY and CDR2 SVGEGT. V was pared by 4 bases and J by 5 bases, with 6 bases of the junction left unmatched. This CDR3 spans 14 amino acids. The CDR3 protein is CASSSQGGVTEAFF. CDR3 bases: TGTGCCAGCAGTTCACAGGGGGGAGTAACTGAAGCTTTCTTT.

This clonotype showed up just a few times. The V gene is TRBV3-1, the J gene TRBJ2-2; D ambiguous. The CDR3 length is 15 residues. V shed 1 base and J shed 2 bases, with 8 bases lying between them. Germline V gene data show CDR1 as LGHDT and CDR2 as YNNKEL (reference sequence). CDR3 region: CASSQAPDNTGELFF. CDR3 sequence (DNA): TGTGCCAGCAGCCAAGCGCCGGATAACACCGGGGAGCTGTTTTTT.

This clonotype turned up a few times. This chain uses TRBV28 with TRBJ2-5, with 10 nucleotides matching TRBD2. V lost 7 bases to trimming and J lost 5 bases; unmatched junction nucleotides: 7. The length of the CDR3 is 14 residues. Germline assignment: CDR1 MDHEN and CDR2 SYDVKM. The DNA of the CDR3 is TGTGCCAGCATACCGCTAGCGGGGGTCGAGACCCAGTACTTC. It translates to CASIPLAGVETQYF.

This clonotype was counted between two and nine times. The chain recombines TRBV5-4 with TRBJ2-3, with 8 bases that match TRBD2. V shed 0 bases and J 6 bases; nucleotides not matched to a gene: 6. Germline V lookup: CDR1 SGHNT, CDR2 YYREEE (reference sequence). The CDR3 runs to 15 residues. CDR3 loop: CASSLAGGEVDTQYF. CDR3 DNA: TGTGCCAGCAGCTTGGCGGGGGGGGAGGTGGATACGCAGTATTTT.

The chain joins TRBV7-2 to TRBJ1-5; no reliable D call. Trimming stripped 0 bases from V and 5 bases from J, with 14 bases between. From germline, CDR1 is SGHTA and CDR2 FQGNSA. The CDR3 extends over 16 amino acids. CDR3 DNA: TGTGCCAGCAGCTTAGCGTTCACCCTCGACGATCAGCCCCAGCATTTT. This sequence encodes CASSLAFTLDDQPQHF.

This clonotype occurred many times. The chain uses TRBV5-1 and TRBJ1-6, with 7 bases lining up with TRBD1. The CDR3 is 15 amino acids. With V trimmed by 4 bases and J by 8 bases, 9 bases remained unmatched. Germline loops: CDR1 SGHRS, CDR2 YFSETQ. The CDR3, as DNA: TGCGCCAGCAGCGAAAGGGGGCGAAGTGATTCACCCCTCCACTTT. It yields the protein CASSERGRSDSPLHF. The full variable domain, rest sourced from reference TRBV5-1 and TRBJ1-6, is KAGVTQTPRYLIKTRGQQVTLSCSPISGHRSVSWYQQTPGQGLQFLFEYFSETQRNKGNFPGRFSGRQFSNSRSEMNVSTLELGDSALYLCASSERGRSDSPLHFGNGTRLTVT.

The chain is built from TRBV6-5 and TRBJ2-2; possibly TRBD1 or TRBD2 for D (6 bases each). V was trimmed by 4 bases and J by 4 bases, leaving 13 bases between them. CDR1 is MNHEY and CDR2 is SVGAGI in the germline V gene. The CDR3 runs to 15 residues. CDR3 sequence (DNA): TGTGCCAGCAGTTCCTTAGGAGGGGGCACCGGGGAGCTGTTTTTT. It specifies CASSSLGGGTGELFF.

In its sample, this clonotype was seen many times. The rearrangement joins TRBV20-1 to TRBJ2-3; 8 nucleotides match TRBD1. Trimming removed 3 bases from V and 4 bases from J; junction bases left unmatched: 9. The CDR3 is 15 amino acids. Germline V gene sequence: CDR1 DFQATT, CDR2 SNEGSKA (reference sequence). The CDR3 sequence is CSASEPDRGADTQYF. DNA for the CDR3: TGCAGTGCTAGCGAACCCGACAGGGGCGCAGATACGCAGTATTTT.

The sample holds a few counts of this clonotype. This chain links TRBV11-2 with TRBJ2-1, with TRBD2 matching over 7 bases. This CDR3 is 16 amino acids long. With 8 bases clipped from V and 4 bases from J, the junction kept 14 bases outside the gene matches. Per the germline V gene, CDR1 is SGHAT and CDR2 is FQNNGV. The CDR3 DNA reads as TGTGCCAGCGAAATCGGAAAAGCGGGGAATTACAATGAGCAGTTCTTC. Protein sequence: CASEIGKAGNYNEQFF.

This clonotype was seen only a few times. This chain joins TRBV7-4 and TRBJ2-3; the D call may be TRBD1 or TRBD2 (5 bases each). CDR3 size: 15 residues. CDR1 is SGHVT and CDR2 is SQSDAQ in the germline V gene. Trimming took 5 bases from V and 8 from J, leaving 20 bases between them. CDR3 sequence reads: CASSPGPRAGVTQYF. In nucleotides, the CDR3 is TGTGCCAGCAGCCCGGGACCCAGAGCCGGTGTTACGCAGTATTTT.

This clonotype was seen only a few times. The chain uses TRBV6-5 and TRBJ1-1, with D possibly being TRBD1 (5 bases). The CDR3 length is 13 residues. CDR1 is MNHEY, CDR2 SVGAGI, per germline. With 7 bases removed from V and 4 bases from J, the gap between germline ends came to 13 bases. CDR3 coding DNA: TGTGCCAGCACCAATAGCGGGGGCACTGAAGCTTTCTTT. The encoded protein is CASTNSGGTEAFF.

A word on this clonotype: At one of its ends the junction is not consistent with the germline gene, which may arise from a read error. The chain couples TRBV18 to TRBJ2-3; D not certain. Germline values: CDR1 KGHSH, CDR2 LQKENI. CDR3 length equals 11 residues. The CDR3 loop is CASSPVDKQYF. CDR3 nucleotide sequence: TGTGCCAGCTCACCGGTGGATAAGCAGTATTTT.

This chain links TRBV2 with TRBJ2-2; 9 bases map to TRBD1. Per germline, CDR1 SNHLY and CDR2 FYNNEI. Unmatched junction bases numbered 6, after V lost 6 bases and J lost 4 bases. CDR3 length equals 15 residues. The CDR3 region is CASSYRGLPTGELFF. The CDR3 coding sequence is TGTGCCAGCAGCTACAGGGGGCTCCCCACCGGGGAGCTGTTTTTT.

V gene TRBV28 combines with J gene TRBJ2-3; 13 positions agree with TRBD2. The CDR3 has 16 residues. With V trimmed by 4 bases and J by 8 bases, 9 bases remained unmatched. Germline V gene sequence: CDR1 MDHEN, CDR2 SYDVKM. CDR3 in DNA: TGTGCCAGCAGTTCCCGACTAGCGGGGGGTTGGCTTACGCAGTATTTT. Amino acids: CASSSRLAGGWLTQYF. The complete variable domain, with remaining parts taken from reference TRBV28 and TRBJ2-3, reads DVKVTQSSRYLVKRTGEKVFLECVQDMDHENMFWYRQDPGLGLRLIYFSYDVKMKEKGDIPEGYSVSREKKERFSLILESASTNQTSMYLCASSSRLAGGWLTQYFGPGTRLTVL.

This clonotype was detected only a few times. The chain links TRBV5-1 to TRBJ1-3, with D unclear. The CDR3 consists of 16 residues. V lost 3 bases and J 0 bases, leaving 13 bases between the germline ends. Looked up from germline, CDR1 is SGHRS and CDR2 is YFSETQ. CDR3 nucleotide sequence: TGCGCCAGCAGCTACGAACAGCTTGGCTCTGGAAACACCATATATTTT. Translated, it gives CASSYEQLGSGNTIYF.

The sample holds a few counts of this clonotype. The chain uses TRBV4-1 and TRBJ1-2; no firm D call. Germline CDR1 and CDR2: MGHRA and YSYEKL. The CDR3 is 14 residues long. Trimming pared 0 bases from V and 8 bases from J, leaving 13 bases between. The CDR3 reads CASSQDESLGGYTF. In DNA, the CDR3 is TGCGCCAGCAGCCAAGACGAGAGCCTGGGAGGCTACACCTTC.

A few counts support this clonotype. The J gene is TRBJ2-6, the V gene TRBV5-5; either TRBD1 or TRBD2 may supply D (5 bases each). The ends were cut back, 5 bases at V and 0 bases at J, with 15 bases in the middle. CDR3 length equals 17 residues. Germline lookup yields CDR1 SGHKS and CDR2 YYEKEE (reference sequence). The CDR3, as DNA: TGTGCCAGCAGGGCCGGGACCCGATACTCTGGGGCCAACGTCCTGACTTTC. Translating gives CASRAGTRYSGANVLTF.

Concerning this clonotype: The germline gene is not matched at one end of the junction; a read error may be the cause. The chain combines TRBV7-2 with TRBJ1-1; 8 nucleotides agree with TRBD1. This CDR3 is built from 14 residues. Looked up from germline, CDR1 is SGHTA and CDR2 is FQGNSA. In DNA, the CDR3 is TGTGCCAGCAGTTTAGGACAGGGATGGACTGAAGCTTTCTTT. Its translation: CASSLGQGWTEAFF.

This clonotype was counted only a few times. The V gene is TRBV29-1, the J gene TRBJ1-2; D may be TRBD1 (5 bases). CDR3 length: 14 amino acids. The V end lost 1 base, the J end lost 2 bases, and 11 bases lay between the germline ends. Germline assignment: CDR1 SQVTM and CDR2 ANQGSEA. In DNA, the CDR3 is TGCAGCGTTGAAGGGCAGGGAGGAAACTATGGCTACACCTTC. Protein: CSVEGQGGNYGYTF.

Only a few counts were recorded for this clonotype. The chain couples TRBV7-2 to TRBJ2-3, with 12 positions matching TRBD2. V was clipped by 5 bases and J by 4 bases; unmatched bases: 13. This CDR3 has 18 residues. The V gene's germline CDR1 is SGHTA and CDR2 FQGNSA. This CDR3 reads CASSPKNPGLAGSDTQYF. The CDR3 region has the DNA TGTGCCAGCAGCCCAAAAAACCCGGGACTAGCGGGCTCAGATACGCAGTATTTT.

The V and J genes are TRBV9 and TRBJ1-3; possibly TRBD1 for D (5 bases). This CDR3 comprises 14 residues. Germline V gene sequence: CDR1 SGDLS, CDR2 YYNGEE. Trimming removed 3 bases at V and 1 base at J, with 8 bases between. The CDR3 protein is CASSAGTSGNTIYF. In DNA, the CDR3 is TGTGCCAGCAGCGCCGGGACTTCTGGAAACACCATATATTTT. Filled out from reference TRBV9 and TRBJ1-3, the complete variable domain reads DSGVTQTPKHLITATGQRVTLRCSPRSGDLSVYWYQQSLDQGLQFLIQYYNGEERAKGNILERFSAQQFPDLHSELNLSSLELGDSALYFCASSAGTSGNTIYFGEGSWLTVV.

The V and J genes are TRBV11-1 and TRBJ2-1, with D uncertain. The germline CDR1 and CDR2 sequences are SGHAT and FQDESV (reference sequence). The CDR3 is 14 residues long. V was trimmed by 3 bases and J by 3 bases, leaving 9 bases between them. The DNA of the CDR3 is TGTGCCAGCAGCTTTAGAGGAAACTACAATGAGCAGTTCTTC. Its protein is CASSFRGNYNEQFF.